The clone carrying this T cell receptor beta chain has just a few counts. Antigen: not known. Trimming pared 1 base from V and 6 bases from J, leaving 15 bases between. CDR3 length: 14 residues. The germline gives CDR1 SQVTM, CDR2 ANQGSEA. The sample belongs to a study of T-cell memory formation after mild COVID-19. Constant-segment primers served in 5'RACE that generated TCR alpha and TCR beta cDNA libraries bearing sample barcodes and UMIs. Using its own MiXCR run on the 5' RACE reads, TCRdb lists one record per CDR3 protein. The table shows some 130,000 distinct CDR3 sequences, with roughly 15% occurring only once. Notes on the study in general: Most CD4+ clones that shrank were in CM and EM, while CD8+ ones turned up in EMRA. Clonal second-wave expansions that peaked on day 37 had unconfirmed SARS-CoV-2 specificity. Later expanders leaned toward CD4+, whereas clones contracting from day 15 to 85 were balanced CD4/CD8.

The chain joins TRBV29-1 to TRBJ2-5; D perhaps matches TRBD2 (6 bases). Input material: PBMCs or a T cell subset sorted from them (not recorded which). This clonotype was sampled from an adult woman who had mild COVID-19 (a few samples of this study predate the infection). Cell type and time point are not known. The CDR3 sequence: CSVEGVGGRKTQYF. The CDR3 DNA follows: TGCAGCGTTGAAGGCGTGGGGGGTAGAAAGACCCAGTACTTC. The full variable domain, rest sourced from reference TRBV29-1 and TRBJ2-5, is SAVISQKPSRDICQRGTSLTIQCQVDSQVTMMFWYRQQPGQSLTLIATANQGSEATYESGFVIDKFPISRPNLTFSTLTVSNMSPEDSSIYLCSVEGVGGRKTQYFGPGTRLLVL.